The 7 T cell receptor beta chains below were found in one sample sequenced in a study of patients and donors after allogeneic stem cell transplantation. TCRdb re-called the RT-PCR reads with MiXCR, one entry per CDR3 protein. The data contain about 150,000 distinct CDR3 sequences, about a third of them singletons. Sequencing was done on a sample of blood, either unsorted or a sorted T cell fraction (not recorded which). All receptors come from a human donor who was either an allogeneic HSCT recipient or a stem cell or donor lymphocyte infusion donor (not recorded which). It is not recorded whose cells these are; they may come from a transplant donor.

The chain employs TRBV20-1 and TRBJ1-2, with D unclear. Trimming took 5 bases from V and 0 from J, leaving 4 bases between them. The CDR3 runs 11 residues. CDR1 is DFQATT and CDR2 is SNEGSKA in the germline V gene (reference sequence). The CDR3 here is CSASANYGYTF. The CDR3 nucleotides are TGCAGTGCTTCAGCTAACTATGGCTACACCTTC.

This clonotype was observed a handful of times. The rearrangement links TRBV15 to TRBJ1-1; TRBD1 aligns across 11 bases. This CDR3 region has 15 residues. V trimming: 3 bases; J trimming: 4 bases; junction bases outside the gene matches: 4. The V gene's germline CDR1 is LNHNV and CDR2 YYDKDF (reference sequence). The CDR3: CATSRGQGGSTEAFF. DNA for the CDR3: TGTGCCACCAGCAGGGGACAGGGGGGCAGCACTGAAGCTTTCTTT.

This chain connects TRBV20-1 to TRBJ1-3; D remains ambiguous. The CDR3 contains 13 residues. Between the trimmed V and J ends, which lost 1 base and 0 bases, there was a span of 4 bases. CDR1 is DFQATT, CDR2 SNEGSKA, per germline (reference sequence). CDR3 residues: CSARARSGNTIYF. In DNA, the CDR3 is TGCAGTGCTAGAGCCCGCTCTGGAAACACCATATATTTT.

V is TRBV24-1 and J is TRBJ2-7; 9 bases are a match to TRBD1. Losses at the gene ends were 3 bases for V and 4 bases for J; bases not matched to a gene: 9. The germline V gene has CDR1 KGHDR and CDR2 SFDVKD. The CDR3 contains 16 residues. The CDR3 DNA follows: TGTGCCACCAGTGATGACTCGGGACAGGGCGTTTACGAGCAGTACTTC. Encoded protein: CATSDDSGQGVYEQYF.

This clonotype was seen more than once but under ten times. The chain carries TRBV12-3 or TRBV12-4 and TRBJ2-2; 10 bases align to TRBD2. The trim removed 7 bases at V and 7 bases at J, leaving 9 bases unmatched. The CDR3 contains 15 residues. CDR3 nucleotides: TGTGCCAGCACCACGAGCGGGGGGGGTCGCGGGGAGCTGTTTTTT. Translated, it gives CASTTSGGGRGELFF.

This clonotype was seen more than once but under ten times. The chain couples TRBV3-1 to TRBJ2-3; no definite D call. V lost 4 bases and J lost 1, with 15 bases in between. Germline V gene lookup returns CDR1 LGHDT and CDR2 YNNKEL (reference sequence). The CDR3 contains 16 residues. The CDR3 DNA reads TGTGCCAGCAGCCGTAGACCGTCTCTAGGCACAGATACGCAGTATTTT. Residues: CASSRRPSLGTDTQYF.

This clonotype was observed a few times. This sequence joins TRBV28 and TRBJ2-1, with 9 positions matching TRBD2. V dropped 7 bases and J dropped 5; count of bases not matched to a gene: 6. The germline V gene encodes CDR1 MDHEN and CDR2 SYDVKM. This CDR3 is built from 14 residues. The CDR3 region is CASIKAGGNNEQFF. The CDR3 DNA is TGTGCCAGCATCAAAGCGGGGGGCAACAATGAGCAGTTCTTC.